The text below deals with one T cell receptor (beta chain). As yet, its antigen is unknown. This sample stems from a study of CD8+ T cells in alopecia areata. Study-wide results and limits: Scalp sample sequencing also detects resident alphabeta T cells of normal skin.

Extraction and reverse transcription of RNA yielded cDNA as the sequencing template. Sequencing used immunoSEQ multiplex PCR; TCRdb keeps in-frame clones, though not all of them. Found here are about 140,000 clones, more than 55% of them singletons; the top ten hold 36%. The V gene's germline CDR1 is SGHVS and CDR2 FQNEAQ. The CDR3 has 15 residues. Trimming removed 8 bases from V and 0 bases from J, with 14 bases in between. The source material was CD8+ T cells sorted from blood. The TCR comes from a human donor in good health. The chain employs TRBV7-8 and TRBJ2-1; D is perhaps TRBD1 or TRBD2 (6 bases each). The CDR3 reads CASSRGEPSYNEQFF. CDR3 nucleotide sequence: TGTGCCAGCTCTAGGGGGGAGCCCTCCTACAATGAGCAGTTCTTC. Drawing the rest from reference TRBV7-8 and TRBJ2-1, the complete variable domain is GAGVSQSPRYKVAKRGQDVALRCDPISGHVSLFWYQQALGQGPEFLTYFQNEAQLDKSGLPSDRFFAERPEGSVSTLKIQRTQQEDSAVYLCASSRGEPSYNEQFFGPGTRLTVL.